This TCR beta chain emerged from a study of T-cell reconstitution after alpha-beta-depleted transplantation in children (dated by TCRdb to about 2016). Regarding the study in general: The study quantitatively tracked T-cell immune reconstitution after TCRalphabeta/CD19-depleted allogeneic hematopoietic cell transplantation in children using TCR repertoire profiling.

The CDR3 goes from the cysteine to the phenylalanine over 13 residues. CDR3 DNA is the only sequence kept; it has 39 bases, read in frame from the first base. Per the germline V gene (reference sequence), MNHNY is the CDR1 and SVGAGI is the CDR2. The V end loses 6 bases and the J end loses 6 bases, and a stretch of 14 bases separates them. The method was PCR. For sequencing, an Illumina HiSeq 2500 was employed. TCR libraries were prepared with molecular barcoding, using unique molecular identifiers to normalize TCRbeta repertoire quantification. The raw public data were reprocessed by TCRdb itself: fastp quality trimming at Q25, MiXCR clonotype calling, in-frame beta chains only. Rows with a matching CDR3 protein are joined into one entry that keeps the most common DNA and genes. The table for this sample lists hundreds of thousands of distinct CDR3 sequences; roughly 17% of them were counted only once. 0.9% to 1.2% of the sample goes to the ten largest clones.

This clonotype has a count of ten or more. What this receptor recognizes is not known. Nothing much larger sits one base from this clone, and base qualities are not available. Sequences were derived from PBMCs from the stem cell graft donor, sampled from the stem cell graft. The sequence links TRBV6-6 to TRBJ1-2; the D gene is possibly TRBD1, with 5 bases matching. This clonotype was obtained from a human donor who donated a stem cell graft to a child with acute myeloid leukemia. Here the CDR3 is given as CASRPPGSDGYTF. In nucleotide form, the sequence is TGTGCCAGCAGGCCTCCAGGGTCGGATGGCTACACCTTC.